This T cell receptor (beta chain) was captured by sequencing in a study of immune evolution from preneoplasia to lung adenocarcinoma. Here immunoSEQ multiplex PCR was the method, and the copy in TCRdb shows in-frame clones only, minus some. The profile shows around 2,000 clones, 65% to 90% of them singletons. As regards this clone: Its specificity is unknown.

Resections took place in Japan or China from about 2013 to 2017. H&E slides confirmed each diagnosis, reviewed by two pathologists independently. The CDR3 contains 12 residues. In germline, CDR1 is SGHAT, CDR2 FQNNGV. Trimming shortened V by 0 bases and J by 8 bases, and 7 bases separated the two germline ends. Study-wide results and limits: From normal lung to invasive adenocarcinoma, top clone frequencies appeared to decrease.

This clonotype originated in a person aged 55-80 years with lung adenocarcinoma. The sequencing sample was made of FFPE adjacent normal lung tissue. This sequence joins TRBV11-2 and TRBJ1-2; D gene ambiguous. CDR3 region: CASSLDHRGYTF. In DNA form, the CDR3 reads TGTGCCAGCAGCTTAGATCACCGCGGCTACACCTTC.